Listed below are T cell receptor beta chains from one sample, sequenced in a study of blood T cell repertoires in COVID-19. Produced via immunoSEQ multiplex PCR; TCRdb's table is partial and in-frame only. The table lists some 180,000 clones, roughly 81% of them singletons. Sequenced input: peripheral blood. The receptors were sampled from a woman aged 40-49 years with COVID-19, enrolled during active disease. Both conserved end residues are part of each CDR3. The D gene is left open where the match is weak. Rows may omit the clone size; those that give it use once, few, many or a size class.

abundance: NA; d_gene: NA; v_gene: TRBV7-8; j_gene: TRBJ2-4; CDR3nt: TGTGCCAGCAGCTTAGGCCCATCACTAGCCAAAAACATTCAGTACTTC; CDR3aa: CASSLGPSLAKNIQYF
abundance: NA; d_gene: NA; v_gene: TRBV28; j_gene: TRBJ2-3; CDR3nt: TGTGCCAGCCGACCCCTGACTCGGGGAGATACGCAGTATTTT; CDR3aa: CASRPLTRGDTQYF
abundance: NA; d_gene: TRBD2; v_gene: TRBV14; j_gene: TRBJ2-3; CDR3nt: TGTGCCAGCAGCCAAGAAGCGGGAGGGATCGCTAGCACAGATACGCAGTATTTT; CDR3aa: CASSQEAGGIASTDTQYF
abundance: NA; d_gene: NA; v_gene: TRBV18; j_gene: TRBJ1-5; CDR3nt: TGTGCCAGCTCACTGACAGGTTCCAGCAATCAGCCCCAGCATTTT; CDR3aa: CASSLTGSSNQPQHF
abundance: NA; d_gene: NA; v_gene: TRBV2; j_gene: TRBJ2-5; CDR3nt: TGTGCCAGCAATCTTAACCGCCGGGAGACCCAGTACTTC; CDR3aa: CASNLNRRETQYF
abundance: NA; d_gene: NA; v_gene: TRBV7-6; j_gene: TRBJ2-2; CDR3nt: TGTGCCAGCAGCTTAGAACCCCCGACAGTAACCGGGGAGCTGTTTTTT; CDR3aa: CASSLEPPTVTGELFF
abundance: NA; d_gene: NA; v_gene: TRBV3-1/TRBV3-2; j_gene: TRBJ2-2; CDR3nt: TGTGCCAGCAGCCAAGCCCGGGGGTGGGCCGGGGAGCTGTTTTTT; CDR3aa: CASSQARGWAGELFF
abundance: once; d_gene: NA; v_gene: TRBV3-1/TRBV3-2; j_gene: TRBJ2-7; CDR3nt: TGTGCCAGCAGCCAAGAATGGCAGGGCCTCTACGAGCAGTACTTC; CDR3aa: CASSQEWQGLYEQYF
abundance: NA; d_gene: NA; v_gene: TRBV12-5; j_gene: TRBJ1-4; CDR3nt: TGTGCTAGTGCCCCAGGGACACTTGGTAATGAAAAACTGTTTTTT; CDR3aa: CASAPGTLGNEKLFF
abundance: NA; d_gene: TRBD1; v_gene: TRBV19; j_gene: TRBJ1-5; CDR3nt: TGTGCCAGTAGTATAGATCCCGGACAGGGGAAACAGCCCCAGCATTTT; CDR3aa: CASSIDPGQGKQPQHF
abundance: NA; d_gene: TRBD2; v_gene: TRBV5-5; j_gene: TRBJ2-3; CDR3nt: TGTGCCAGCAGCAGGGGACTAGCGATTGGGCGAGATACGCAGTATTTT; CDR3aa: CASSRGLAIGRDTQYF
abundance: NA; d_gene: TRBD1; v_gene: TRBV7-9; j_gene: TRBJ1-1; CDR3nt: TGTGCCAGCACGGCGGGGGGACAGGGGGGTAGGACTGAAGCTTTCTTT; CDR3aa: CASTAGGQGGRTEAFF
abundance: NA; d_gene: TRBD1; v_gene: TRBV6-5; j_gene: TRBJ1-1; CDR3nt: TGTGCCAGCAGTCTCCGACAGGGAGGCACTGAAGCTTTCTTT; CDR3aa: CASSLRQGGTEAFF
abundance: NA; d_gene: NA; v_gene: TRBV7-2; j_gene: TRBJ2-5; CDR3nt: TGTGCCAGCAGCCTTAGTTTCTTCTGGCAAGAGACCCAGTACTTC; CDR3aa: CASSLSFFWQETQYF
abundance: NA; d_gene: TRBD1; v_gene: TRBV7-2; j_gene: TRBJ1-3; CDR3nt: TGTGCCAGCAGCCCAGGGGGGACTGGAAACACCATATATTTT; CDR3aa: CASSPGGTGNTIYF
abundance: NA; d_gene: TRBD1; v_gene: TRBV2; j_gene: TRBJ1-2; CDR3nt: TGTGCCAGCAGCGATCCGGGACAGAACTATGGCTACACCTTC; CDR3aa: CASSDPGQNYGYTF
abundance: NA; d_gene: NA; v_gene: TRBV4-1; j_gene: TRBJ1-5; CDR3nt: TGCGCCAGCAGCCCAAATACAGCTCAGCCCCAGCATTTT; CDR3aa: CASSPNTAQPQHF
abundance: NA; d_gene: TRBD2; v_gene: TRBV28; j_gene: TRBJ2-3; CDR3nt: TGTGCCAGCAGTTTATCCCTGGGGGGTTCGCGGGAGGTTGCAGATACGCAGTATTTT; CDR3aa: CASSLSLGGSREVADTQYF
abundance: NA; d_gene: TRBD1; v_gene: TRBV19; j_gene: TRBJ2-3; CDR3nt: TGTGCCAGTAGTATCTCCGGGACAGGGTCTTTAGATACGCAGTATTTT; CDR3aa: CASSISGTGSLDTQYF